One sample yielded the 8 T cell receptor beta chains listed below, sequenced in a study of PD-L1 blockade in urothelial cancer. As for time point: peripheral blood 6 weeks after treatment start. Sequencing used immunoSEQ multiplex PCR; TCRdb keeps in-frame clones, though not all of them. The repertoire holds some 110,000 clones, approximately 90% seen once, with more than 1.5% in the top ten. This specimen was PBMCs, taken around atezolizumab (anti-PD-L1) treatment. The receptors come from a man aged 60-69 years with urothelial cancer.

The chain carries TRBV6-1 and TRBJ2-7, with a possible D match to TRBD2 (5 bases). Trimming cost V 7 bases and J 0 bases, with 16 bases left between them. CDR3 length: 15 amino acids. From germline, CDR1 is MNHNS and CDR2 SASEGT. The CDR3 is CASMYDSDFSYEQYF. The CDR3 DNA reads TGTGCCAGCATGTACGATTCGGACTTCTCCTACGAGCAGTACTTC.

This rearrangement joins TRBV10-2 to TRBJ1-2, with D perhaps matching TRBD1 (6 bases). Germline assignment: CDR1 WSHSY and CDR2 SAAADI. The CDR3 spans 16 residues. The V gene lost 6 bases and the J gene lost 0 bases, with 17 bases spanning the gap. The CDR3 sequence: CASSEGGGAANYGYTF. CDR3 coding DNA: TGCGCCAGCAGCGAGGGGGGGGGAGCTGCTAACTATGGCTACACCTTC.

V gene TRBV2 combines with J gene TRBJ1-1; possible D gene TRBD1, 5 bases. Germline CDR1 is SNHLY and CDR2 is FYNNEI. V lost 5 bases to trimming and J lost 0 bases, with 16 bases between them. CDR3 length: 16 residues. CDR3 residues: CASSFSTEGLNTEAFF. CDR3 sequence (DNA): TGTGCCAGCAGTTTCTCGACAGAAGGCCTGAACACTGAAGCTTTCTTT.

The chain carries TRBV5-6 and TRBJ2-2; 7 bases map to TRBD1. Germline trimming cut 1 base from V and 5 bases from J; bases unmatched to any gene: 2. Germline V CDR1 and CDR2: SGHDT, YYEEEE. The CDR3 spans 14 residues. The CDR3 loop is CASSLTGATGELFF. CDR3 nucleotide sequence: TGTGCCAGCAGCTTGACAGGGGCGACCGGGGAGCTGTTTTTT.

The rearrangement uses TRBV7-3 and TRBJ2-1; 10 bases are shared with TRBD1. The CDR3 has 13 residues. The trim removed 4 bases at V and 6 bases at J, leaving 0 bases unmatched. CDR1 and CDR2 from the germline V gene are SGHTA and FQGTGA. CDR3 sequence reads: CASSWTGGNEQFF. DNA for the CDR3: TGTGCCAGCAGCTGGACAGGGGGCAATGAGCAGTTCTTC.

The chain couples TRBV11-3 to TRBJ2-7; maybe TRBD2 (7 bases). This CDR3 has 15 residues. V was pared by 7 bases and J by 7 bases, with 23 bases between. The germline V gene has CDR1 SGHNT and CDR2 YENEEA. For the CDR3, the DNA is TGTGCCAGCACCAAGAATGGGGGGGGGCCGCGTGAGCAGTACTTC. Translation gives CASTKNGGGPREQYF.

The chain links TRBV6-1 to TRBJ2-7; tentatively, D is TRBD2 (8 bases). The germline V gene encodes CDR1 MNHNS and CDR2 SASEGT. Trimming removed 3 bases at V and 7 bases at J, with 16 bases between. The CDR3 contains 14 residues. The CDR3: CASSDLGRGQEQYF. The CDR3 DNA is TGTGCCAGCAGTGACCTCGGGAGGGGGCAAGAGCAGTACTTC.

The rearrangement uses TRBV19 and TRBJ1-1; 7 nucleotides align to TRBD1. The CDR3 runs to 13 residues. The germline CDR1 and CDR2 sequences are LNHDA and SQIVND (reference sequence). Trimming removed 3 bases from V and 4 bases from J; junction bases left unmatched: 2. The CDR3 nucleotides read TGTGCCAGTAGTATGGCAGGGGGCACTGAAGCTTTCTTT. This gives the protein CASSMAGGTEAFF.